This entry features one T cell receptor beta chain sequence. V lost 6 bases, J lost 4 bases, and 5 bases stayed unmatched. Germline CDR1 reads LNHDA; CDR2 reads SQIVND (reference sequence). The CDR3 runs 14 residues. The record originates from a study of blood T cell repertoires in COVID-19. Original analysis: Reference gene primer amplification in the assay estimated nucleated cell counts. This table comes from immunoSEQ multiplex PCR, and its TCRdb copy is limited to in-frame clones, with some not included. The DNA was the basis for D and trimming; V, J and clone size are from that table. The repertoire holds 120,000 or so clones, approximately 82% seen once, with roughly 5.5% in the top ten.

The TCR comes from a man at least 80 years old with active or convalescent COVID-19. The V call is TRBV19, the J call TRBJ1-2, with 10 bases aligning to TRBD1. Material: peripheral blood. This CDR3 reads CASRTRDRGYGYTF. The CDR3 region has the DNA TGTGCCAGTAGGACCAGGGACAGGGGCTATGGCTACACCTTC.